This T cell receptor beta chain emerged from a study of blood T cell repertoires in COVID-19. Study details: Specimens from acute and convalescent COVID-19 originated in the United States, Italy and Spain. Nucleic acid was either cDNA or gDNA, and it came from T cells, B-cell-depleted T cells, or PBMCs.

The authors' processing: Estimated nucleated cell counts came from reference gene primer amplification. The method was immunoSEQ multiplex PCR; TCRdb's version includes in-frame clones alone and lacks a portion of them. V, J and clone size are taken as reported in that table, and D and trimming were inferred from the DNA itself. The sample has hundreds of thousands of clones, approximately 86% seen once; the top ten hold around 1.2%. The origin of this receptor is a man between 65 and 80 years old with acute or convalescent COVID-19. Sequences were obtained from peripheral blood.

The CDR3 DNA sequence: TGTGCCAGCAGTTTTGGGGGACAGATGAACACTGAAGCTTTCTTT. It specifies CASSFGGQMNTEAFF. The chain recombines TRBV27 with TRBJ1-1; 7 bases are shared with TRBD1. Germline CDR1 and CDR2: MNHEY and SMNVEV (reference sequence). This CDR3 is built from 15 residues. Trimming at V came to 3 bases and at J to 0 bases, leaving 4 bases not matched to a gene.